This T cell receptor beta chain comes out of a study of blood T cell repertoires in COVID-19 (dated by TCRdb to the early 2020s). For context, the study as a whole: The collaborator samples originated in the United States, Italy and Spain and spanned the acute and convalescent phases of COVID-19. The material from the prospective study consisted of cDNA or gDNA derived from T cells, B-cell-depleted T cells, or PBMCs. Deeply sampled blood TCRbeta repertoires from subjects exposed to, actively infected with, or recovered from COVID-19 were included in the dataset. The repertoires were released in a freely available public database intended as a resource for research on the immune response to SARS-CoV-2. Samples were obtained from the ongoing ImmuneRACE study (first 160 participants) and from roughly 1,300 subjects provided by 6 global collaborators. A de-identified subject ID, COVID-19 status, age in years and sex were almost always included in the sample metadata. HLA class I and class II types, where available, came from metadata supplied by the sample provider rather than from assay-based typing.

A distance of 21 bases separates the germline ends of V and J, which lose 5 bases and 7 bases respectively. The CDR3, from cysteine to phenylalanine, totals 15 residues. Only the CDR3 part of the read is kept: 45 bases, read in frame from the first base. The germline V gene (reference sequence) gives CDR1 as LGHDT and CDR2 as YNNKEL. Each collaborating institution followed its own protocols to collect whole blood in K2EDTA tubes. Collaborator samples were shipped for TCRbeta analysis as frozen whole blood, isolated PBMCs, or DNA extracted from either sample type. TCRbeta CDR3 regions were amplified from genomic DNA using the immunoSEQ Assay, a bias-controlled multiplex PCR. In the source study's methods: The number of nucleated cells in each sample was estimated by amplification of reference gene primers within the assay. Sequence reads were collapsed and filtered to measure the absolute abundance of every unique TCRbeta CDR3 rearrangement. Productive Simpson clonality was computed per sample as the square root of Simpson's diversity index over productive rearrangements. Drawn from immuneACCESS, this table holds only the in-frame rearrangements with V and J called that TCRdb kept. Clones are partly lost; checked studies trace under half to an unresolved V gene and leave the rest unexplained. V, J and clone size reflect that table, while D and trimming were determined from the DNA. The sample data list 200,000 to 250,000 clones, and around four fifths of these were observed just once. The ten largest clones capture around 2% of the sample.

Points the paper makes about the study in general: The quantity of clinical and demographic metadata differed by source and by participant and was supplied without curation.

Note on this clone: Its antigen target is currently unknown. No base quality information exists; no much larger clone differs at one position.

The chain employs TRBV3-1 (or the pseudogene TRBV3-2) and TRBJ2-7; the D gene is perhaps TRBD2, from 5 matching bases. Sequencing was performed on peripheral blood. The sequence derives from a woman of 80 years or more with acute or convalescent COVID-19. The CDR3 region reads CASSSTSGGLGEQYF. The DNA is TGTGCCAGCAGCTCTACCAGCGGAGGCTTGGGGGAGCAGTACTTC.